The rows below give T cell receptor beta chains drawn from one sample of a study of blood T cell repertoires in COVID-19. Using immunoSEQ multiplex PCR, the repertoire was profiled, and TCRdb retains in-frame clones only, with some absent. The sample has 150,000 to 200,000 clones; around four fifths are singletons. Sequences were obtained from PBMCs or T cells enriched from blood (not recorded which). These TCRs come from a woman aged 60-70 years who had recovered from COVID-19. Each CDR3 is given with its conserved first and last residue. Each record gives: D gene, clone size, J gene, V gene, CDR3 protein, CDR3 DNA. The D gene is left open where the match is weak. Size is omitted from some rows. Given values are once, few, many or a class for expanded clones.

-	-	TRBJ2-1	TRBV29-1	CSVARYNEQFF	TGCAGCGTTGCCAGGTACAATGAGCAGTTCTTC
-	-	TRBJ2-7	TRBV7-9	CASSLDGGSNEQYF	TGTGCCAGCAGCTTAGATGGCGGGTCGAACGAGCAGTACTTC
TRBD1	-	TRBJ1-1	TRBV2	CASSRDRGTEAFF	TGTGCCAGCTCGAGGGACAGGGGCACTGAAGCTTTCTTT
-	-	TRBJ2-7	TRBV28	CASSWQGKTYEQYF	TGTGCCAGCAGTTGGCAGGGTAAGACCTACGAGCAGTACTTC
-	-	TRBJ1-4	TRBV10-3	CAIGAGNEKLFF	TGTGCCATCGGTGCCGGGAATGAAAAACTGTTTTTT
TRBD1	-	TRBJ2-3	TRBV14	CASSQEAGQGSVTQYF	TGTGCCAGCAGCCAAGAAGCCGGACAGGGATCGGTTACGCAGTATTTT
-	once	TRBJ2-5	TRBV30	CASTLSGETQYF	TGTGCCTCCACTCTCTCAGGAGAGACCCAGTACTTC
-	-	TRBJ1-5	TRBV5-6	CASSQQGPNQPQHF	TGTGCCAGCAGTCAACAGGGCCCCAATCAGCCCCAGCATTTT
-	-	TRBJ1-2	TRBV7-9	CASSLWSAGKDYGYTF	TGTGCCAGCAGCTTATGGTCGGCAGGGAAGGACTATGGCTACACCTTC
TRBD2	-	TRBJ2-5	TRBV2	CAGLAGLFQETQYF	TGTGCCGGACTAGCGGGACTTTTCCAAGAGACCCAGTACTTC
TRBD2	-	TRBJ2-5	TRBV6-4	CASSDEKGLADEETQYF	TGTGCCAGCAGTGATGAGAAAGGACTAGCGGATGAAGAGACCCAGTACTTC
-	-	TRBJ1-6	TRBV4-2	CASSQDDRPLHF	TGTGCCAGCAGCCAAGACGACAGGCCCCTCCACTTT
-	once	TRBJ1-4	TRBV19	CASSPWTFSLFNLFF	TGTGCCAGTAGTCCATGGACATTCTCCCTTTTCAATTTGTTTTTT
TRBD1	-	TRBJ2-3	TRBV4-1	CASSQDEGAGTDTQYF	TGCGCCAGCAGCCAAGATGAGGGGGCGGGTACAGATACGCAGTATTTT
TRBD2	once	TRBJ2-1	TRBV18	CASSPLAGDYGEQFF	TGTGCCAGCTCACCACTAGCGGGAGACTACGGTGAGCAGTTCTTC
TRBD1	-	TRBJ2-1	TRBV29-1	CSTGQAYNEQFF	TGCAGCACGGGACAGGCCTACAATGAGCAGTTCTTC
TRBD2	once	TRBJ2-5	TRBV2	CASSGGKGETQYF	TGTGCCAGTAGCGGGGGAAAGGGAGAGACCCAGTACTTC
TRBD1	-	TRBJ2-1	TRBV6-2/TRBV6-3	CASSLQGAYNEQFF	TGTGCCAGCAGTTTACAGGGGGCATACAATGAGCAGTTCTTC